These 19 T cell receptor beta chains were sequenced from one sample in a study of T cell responses to AZD1222 COVID-19 vaccine. Sequencing used immunoSEQ multiplex PCR; TCRdb keeps in-frame clones, though not all of them. The sample carries some 120,000 clones, 85% to 95% recorded once. Specimen: peripheral blood, collected on day 0 of AZD1222 vaccination. The source is an adult in good health.

This chain links TRBV28 with TRBJ1-2; TRBD1 aligns across 7 bases. After removal of 3 bases from V and 4 bases from J, the junction contained 8 bases not matched to a gene. In germline, CDR1 is MDHEN, CDR2 SYDVKM. This CDR3 contains 15 residues. CDR3 nucleotides: TGTGCCAGCAGTTTGCCCGGGACAGACCTCTATGGCTACACCTTC. It encodes CASSLPGTDLYGYTF.

The V and J genes are TRBV6-1 and TRBJ2-1; 10 bases line up with TRBD2. There are 19 residues in the CDR3. V lost 2 bases, J lost 7 bases, and 17 bases stayed unmatched. The germline CDR1 and CDR2 sequences are MNHNS and SASEGT. CDR3: CASSEFGLAGVSGRNEQFF. The CDR3 DNA reads TGTGCCAGCAGTGAATTTGGCCTAGCGGGAGTGAGCGGGAGGAATGAGCAGTTCTTC.

The rearrangement joins TRBV29-1 to TRBJ2-7; 7 bases match TRBD2. Germline CDR1 is SQVTM and CDR2 is ANQGSEA. The CDR3 is made up of 11 amino acids. CDR3 in amino acids: CNERGTYEQYF. CDR3 nucleotides: TGCAACGAGCGGGGCACATACGAGCAGTACTTC.

The chain links TRBV7-3 to TRBJ1-3, with 7 bases lining up with TRBD1. Trimming cost V 4 bases and J 2 bases; bases outside gene matches: 2. CDR1 is SGHTA and CDR2 is FQGTGA in the germline V gene. The CDR3 is 14 amino acids. CDR3 bases: TGTGCCAGCAGCTCGGGGACAGCTGGAAACACCATATATTTT. Translation: CASSSGTAGNTIYF.

The chain carries TRBV4-1 and TRBJ1-2; D not certain. In germline, CDR1 is MGHRA, CDR2 YSYEKL. The germline V and J ends were trimmed by 4 bases and 4 bases, with 19 bases remaining between them. The CDR3 runs 16 residues. CDR3 in amino acids: CASSRSGEVAAYGYTF. The CDR3 DNA reads as TGCGCCAGCAGCCGTTCGGGAGAAGTCGCTGCCTATGGCTACACCTTC.

V usage is TRBV7-9 and J usage is TRBJ1-1; the match to TRBD1 covers 9 bases. Germline-derived CDR1 and CDR2 are SEHNR and FQNEAQ (reference sequence). With 5 bases clipped from V and 10 bases from J, the junction kept 14 bases outside the gene matches. The CDR3 loop spans 15 amino acids. The CDR3 loop is CASSPPGQGSMGAFF. The CDR3 DNA reads as TGTGCCAGCAGCCCACCGGGACAGGGTAGCATGGGAGCTTTCTTT.

The rearrangement joins TRBV19 to TRBJ1-1, with D possibly TRBD1 on 6 matching bases. Trimming cost V 6 bases and J 4 bases, with 12 bases left between them. CDR1 LNHDA and CDR2 SQIVND come from the germline V gene (reference sequence). The CDR3 spans 13 residues. The CDR3 reads CASSDRTSTEAFF. DNA for the CDR3: TGTGCCAGTAGCGACAGGACGAGCACTGAAGCTTTCTTT.

In DNA form, the CDR3 reads TGTGCCAGCAGTTTCGCCGGGGGTTCACCCCTCCACTTT. It yields the protein CASSFAGGSPLHF. The chain carries TRBV12-3 or TRBV12-4 and TRBJ1-6, with D tentatively TRBD1 (5 bases). The CDR3 totals 13 residues. The ends were cut back, 3 bases at V and 9 bases at J, with 9 bases in the middle.

This chain links TRBV10-3 with TRBJ2-2; D gene unclear. This CDR3 has 17 residues. Germline loops: CDR1 ENHRY, CDR2 SYGVKD. Trimming left V 0 bases short and J 0 bases short, with 11 bases between. This chain's CDR3 is CAISESSDSPNTGELFF. The CDR3 DNA is TGTGCCATCAGTGAGTCATCCGACTCCCCGAACACCGGGGAGCTGTTTTTT.

The J gene is TRBJ1-3, the V gene TRBV28, with 9 bases matching TRBD1. Losses at the gene ends were 5 bases for V and 8 bases for J; bases not matched to a gene: 7. The CDR3 spans 14 residues. Germline CDR1 MDHEN, CDR2 SYDVKM. The CDR3 DNA is TGTGCCAGCAGTCCTACGACAGGGGGGGACACCATATATTTT. Residues: CASSPTTGGDTIYF.

The genes are TRBV7-2 and TRBJ1-1; 7 nucleotides agree with TRBD1. Unmatched junction bases numbered 6, after V lost 4 bases and J lost 1 base. This CDR3 region has 15 residues. The germline V gene encodes CDR1 SGHTA and CDR2 FQGNSA. In DNA form, the CDR3 reads TGTGCCAGCAGCTCGCGGGACAGCCGGAACACTGAAGCTTTCTTT. Amino acids: CASSSRDSRNTEAFF.

The chain uses TRBV18 and TRBJ1-5; D may be TRBD1 (5 bases). Germline CDR1 is KGHSH and CDR2 is LQKENI. The CDR3 is 15 amino acids. V was pared by 2 bases and J by 5 bases, with 13 bases between. The CDR3: CASSPVSGSYQPQHF. The CDR3 DNA reads as TGTGCCAGCTCACCAGTATCAGGGAGCTATCAGCCCCAGCATTTT.

The CDR3 protein is CAISVSSGSTDTQYF. The DNA for the CDR3 is TGTGCCATCAGTGTTTCTAGCGGGAGTACAGATACGCAGTATTTT. The chain combines TRBV10-3 with TRBJ2-3; 10 nucleotides align to TRBD2. Trimming removed 4 bases from V and 3 bases from J; junction bases left unmatched: 4. Germline V CDR1 and CDR2: ENHRY, SYGVKD. The CDR3 has 15 amino acids.

A few counts support this clone. V and J are TRBV6-4 and TRBJ2-1; unclear D gene. From germline, CDR1 is MRHNA and CDR2 SNTAGT. V was pared by 2 bases and J by 1 base, with 6 bases between. The CDR3 has 14 amino acids. This CDR3 reads CASSDGDSYNEQFF. The DNA for the CDR3 is TGTGCCAGCAGTGACGGGGATTCCTACAATGAGCAGTTCTTC.

V is TRBV19 and J is TRBJ2-7; TRBD2 agrees at 7 bases. This CDR3 region has 12 residues. Germline V CDR1 and CDR2: LNHDA, SQIVND (reference sequence). V was clipped by 6 bases and J by 3 bases; unmatched bases: 2. In nucleotides, the CDR3 is TGTGCCAGTAGCCCGGGAGGCTACGAGCAGTACTTC. It yields the protein CASSPGGYEQYF.

The genes are TRBV6-5 and TRBJ2-7; perhaps TRBD1 as D (7 bases). The germline CDR1 and CDR2 sequences are MNHEY and SVGAGI. This CDR3 is built from 15 residues. The V gene lost 7 bases and the J gene lost 3 bases, with 19 bases spanning the gap. DNA for the CDR3: TGTGCCAGCACCCCCAGGGGGGACCCCAACTACGAGCAGTACTTC. This translates into CASTPRGDPNYEQYF.

A word on this clone: Additional DNA sequences in this sample encode the identical CDR3. The chain employs TRBV2 and TRBJ1-2; no definite D call. From germline, CDR1 is SNHLY and CDR2 FYNNEI. V was clipped by 3 bases and J by 4 bases, with 9 bases between them. This CDR3 has 13 residues. The CDR3 here is CASSDSAGYGYTF. The CDR3 bases are TGTGCCAGCAGTGACTCTGCGGGCTATGGCTACACCTTC.

This clone was counted once. The V gene is TRBV5-1, the J gene TRBJ2-1, with 10 bases fitting TRBD2. CDR1 and CDR2 from the germline V gene are SGHRS and YFSETQ. The CDR3 runs to 15 residues. Germline trimming cut 1 base from V and 2 bases from J; bases unmatched to any gene: 0. The CDR3 DNA reads TGCGCCAGCAGCTTGACTAGCGGGACCTACAATGAGCAGTTCTTC. This gives the protein CASSLTSGTYNEQFF.

In nucleotides, the CDR3 is TGTGCCAGCAGCCAAGAAGGGTGGGCGAACGACGAGCAGTACTTC. It yields the protein CASSQEGWANDEQYF. The chain uses TRBV4-2 and TRBJ2-7; the D is unclear. Germline lookup yields CDR1 LGHNA and CDR2 YNFKEQ. Trimming took off 0 bases at V and 5 bases at J, with 14 bases between the two ends. CDR3 length: 15 residues.